The 18 T cell receptor beta chains below were found in one sample sequenced in a study of blood T cells in healthy people across ages. A J-beta primer mix and a sample-barcoded 5' primer were used in a second PCR of roughly 7 to 12 cycles. TCRdb reanalysed the 5' RACE reads using MiXCR and keeps one entry per CDR3 protein. The data contain about a million distinct CDR3 sequences, about 44% of them singletons. The sequencing input was blood. These TCRs come from a man aged 30 to 39 in good health.

This clonotype was counted a few times. The genes are TRBV20-1 and TRBJ2-5; D is unresolved. The J call is in doubt because the DNA end fits TRBJ2-7 better. Germline V CDR1 and CDR2: DFQATT, SNEGSKA (reference sequence). The CDR3 is 15 amino acids. CDR3 in DNA: TGCAGTGCTAGAGATCCCGGCAGTCTTACCTACGAGCAGTACTTC. Translation: CSARDPGSLTYEQYF.

V gene TRBV11-2 combines with J gene TRBJ2-7; TRBD2 agrees at 15 bases. The CDR3 runs to 16 residues. V shed 5 bases and J 7 bases; nucleotides not matched to a gene: 9. From germline, CDR1 is SGHAT and CDR2 FQNNGV. The CDR3 spells CASSGMGLAGGREQYF. CDR3 DNA sequence: TGTGCCAGCAGCGGAATGGGACTAGCGGGGGGTAGGGAGCAGTACTTC. Full variable domain (outside the CDR3, taken from reference TRBV11-2 and TRBJ2-7): EAGVAQSPRYKIIEKRQSVAFWCNPISGHATLYWYQQILGQGPKLLIQFQNNGVVDDSQLPKDRFSAERLKGVDSTLKIQPAKLEDSAVYLCASSGMGLAGGREQYFGPGTRLTVT.

The V gene is TRBV7-2, the J gene TRBJ1-5, with 8 bases matching TRBD1. The trim removed 2 bases at V and 5 bases at J, leaving 5 bases unmatched. This CDR3 contains 15 residues. Germline loops: CDR1 SGHTA, CDR2 FQGNSA. CDR3 protein: CASSLQGASDQPQHF. As DNA, the CDR3 is TGTGCCAGCAGCTTACAGGGGGCCTCCGATCAGCCCCAGCATTTT.

The CDR3 here is CASSLDPGTLGVYEQYF. CDR3 sequence (DNA): TGTGCCAGCAGTTTAGATCCTGGGACCCTTGGGGTATACGAGCAGTACTTC. The chain uses TRBV27 and TRBJ2-5; D possibly uses TRBD1 or TRBD2 (5 bases each). With the DNA end fitting TRBJ2-7 better, the J assignment may be wrong. The CDR3 is 17 residues long. Germline V gene sequence: CDR1 MNHEY, CDR2 SMNVEV (reference sequence).

This clonotype was recorded only once. This rearrangement joins TRBV27 to TRBJ2-2; 12 bases are a match to TRBD2. The CDR3 runs 19 residues. CDR1 and CDR2 (germline): MNHEY, SMNVEV (reference sequence). The J segment lost 4 bases and the V segment lost 2 bases, leaving 11 bases of the junction unmatched. The CDR3 DNA reads as TGTGCCAGCAGTTTAACGAGGACTAGCGGGGATTGGATCACCGGGGAGCTGTTTTTT. It is translated as CASSLTRTSGDWITGELFF.

The chain has TRBV5-1 and TRBJ2-1; D perhaps matches TRBD2 (5 bases). Trimming cost V 4 bases and J 9 bases, with 14 bases left between them. The CDR3 is 13 residues long. CDR1 and CDR2 from the germline V gene are SGHRS and YFSETQ. In DNA, the CDR3 is TGCGCCAGCAGCCGTCCTCCGGGGTTTGAGCAGTTCTTC. Residues: CASSRPPGFEQFF.

V usage is TRBV27 and J usage is TRBJ2-5, with D unclear. This CDR3 region has 15 residues. Between the trimmed V and J ends, which lost 2 bases and 1 base, there was a span of 11 bases. CDR1 is MNHEY, CDR2 SMNVEV, per germline (reference sequence). Here the CDR3 reads CASSLLSHSQETQYF. The CDR3 bases are TGTGCCAGCAGTTTACTCTCACATTCCCAAGAGACCCAGTACTTC.

In this sample, this clonotype turned up once. The V gene is TRBV4-2, the J gene TRBJ1-1, with 8 nucleotides matching TRBD1. Germline V gene data show CDR1 as LGHNA and CDR2 as YNFKEQ. The CDR3 has 15 amino acids. Trimming removed 3 bases from V and 4 bases from J; junction bases left unmatched: 7. The CDR3 nucleotides are TGTGCCAGCAGCCAGGAACAGGGGGGGATCACTGAAGCTTTCTTT. Its translation is CASSQEQGGITEAFF.

The V and J genes are TRBV13 and TRBJ2-7; 10 bases agree with TRBD1. Losses at the gene ends were 4 bases for V and 0 bases for J; bases not matched to a gene: 9. Germline V gene lookup returns CDR1 PRHDT and CDR2 FYEKMQ (reference sequence). The CDR3 covers 17 residues. The CDR3 DNA sequence: TGTGCCAGCAGCTACCCCTTGGGGGACAGGGGCTCCTACGAGCAGTACTTC. This sequence encodes CASSYPLGDRGSYEQYF.

The CDR3 DNA sequence: TGTGCCAGCAGTAGACAGGGGGCCTTTGAGCAGTACTTC. Its protein is CASSRQGAFEQYF. This rearrangement joins TRBV25-1 to TRBJ2-7, with TRBD1 identical over 10 bases. Germline values: CDR1 MGHDK, CDR2 SYGVNS. CDR3 length: 13 amino acids. Unmatched junction bases numbered 5, after V lost 5 bases and J lost 7 bases.

The chain combines TRBV10-3 with TRBJ2-3; D gene unclear. Per germline, CDR1 ENHRY and CDR2 SYGVKD. The CDR3 runs to 13 residues. V lost 2 bases and J lost 7, with 10 bases in between. The CDR3: CAISEGQANTQYF. In DNA form, the CDR3 reads TGTGCCATCAGTGAGGGGCAGGCAAATACGCAGTATTTT.

The gene calls are TRBV2 and TRBJ2-1, with D possibly matching TRBD1 (5 bases). Per the germline V gene, CDR1 is SNHLY and CDR2 is FYNNEI. V dropped 2 bases and J dropped 8 bases, with 13 bases sitting between them. The CDR3 consists of 14 residues. Here the CDR3 DNA reads TGTGCCAGCAGTGAAATGGGGCAGGGCGATGAGCAGTTCTTC. Protein sequence: CASSEMGQGDEQFF.

This chain connects TRBV9 to TRBJ1-4; perhaps TRBD1 as D (5 bases). The CDR3 is 15 amino acids. Germline V CDR1 and CDR2: SGDLS, YYNGEE. Trimming pared 4 bases from V and 8 bases from J, leaving 18 bases between. The CDR3 is CASSPRGAGREKLFF. For the CDR3, the DNA is TGTGCCAGCAGCCCCCGCGGGGCGGGCCGGGAAAAACTGTTTTTT. Full variable domain (outside the CDR3, taken from reference TRBV9 and TRBJ1-4): DSGVTQTPKHLITATGQRVTLRCSPRSGDLSVYWYQQSLDQGLQFLIQYYNGEERAKGNILERFSAQQFPDLHSELNLSSLELGDSALYFCASSPRGAGREKLFFGSGTQLSVL.

The chain combines TRBV25-1 with TRBJ2-7, with 7 bases aligning to TRBD1. Germline CDR1 is MGHDK and CDR2 is SYGVNS. The CDR3 sequence is 14 residues long. Trimming at V came to 7 bases and at J to 1 base, leaving 7 bases not matched to a gene. DNA of the CDR3: TGTGCCAGCATGAGGACAGGTTTTTCCTACGAGCAGTACTTC. It yields the protein CASMRTGFSYEQYF.

On this clonotype itself: This may arise from a read error, as a much more abundant clone is one base away. The gene calls are TRBV5-1 and TRBJ1-5; D call uncertain. Germline V gene data show CDR1 as SGHRS and CDR2 as YFSETQ. Trimming removed 0 bases from V and 9 bases from J, with 13 bases in between. The CDR3 is 14 amino acids. The CDR3, as DNA: TGCGCCAGCAGCTTGGATGGGGTAGGACGGCCCCAGCATTTT. The encoded protein is CASSLDGVGRPQHF.

The chain uses TRBV7-9 and TRBJ2-1; no clear D. This CDR3 has 14 amino acids. The V gene's germline CDR1 is SEHNR and CDR2 FQNEAQ (reference sequence). Between the trimmed V and J ends, which lost 5 bases and 5 bases, there was a span of 13 bases. The CDR3 reads CASSELGDHNEQFF. CDR3 bases: TGTGCCAGCAGCGAACTTGGGGATCACAATGAGCAGTTCTTC.

This chain joins TRBV2 and TRBJ1-2; D unclear. V lost 0 bases and J lost 8, with 7 bases in between. Germline loops: CDR1 SNHLY, CDR2 FYNNEI. This CDR3 is built from 12 residues. CDR3 amino acids: CASSEAVEGYTF. In DNA form, the CDR3 reads TGTGCCAGCAGTGAAGCGGTAGAAGGCTACACCTTC. Together with reference TRBV2 and TRBJ1-2, the CDR3 gives the full variable domain: EPEVTQTPSHQVTQMGQEVILRCVPISNHLYFYWYRQILGQKVEFLVSFYNNEISEKSEIFDDQFSVERPDGSNFTLKIRSTKLEDSAMYFCASSEAVEGYTFGSGTRLTVV.

This clonotype was seen more than once but under ten times. The chain is built from TRBV9 and TRBJ2-5; D not certain. CDR3 length equals 15 residues. Deletions cut 0 bases from V and 4 bases from J, with 13 bases between. The germline gives CDR1 SGDLS, CDR2 YYNGEE. CDR3 protein: CASSVGSGMGETQYF. Here the CDR3 DNA reads TGTGCCAGCAGCGTAGGATCTGGGATGGGAGAGACCCAGTACTTC.